These 23 T cell receptor beta chains originate from one sample sequenced in a study of T cells in Graves' hyperthyroidism and ophthalmopathy. RNA transcripts served as the template for amplifying TCR beta CDR3 regions. When the TCR CDR3 underwent first-round RT-PCR, the HTBI primer set was used. One entry per CDR3 protein results from TCRdb running MiXCR on the multiplex PCR reads. The data contain a few hundred thousand distinct CDR3 sequences, 15% of them seen just once; the ten biggest clones take up around a third. Sequenced input: blood. All receptors come from a woman between 25 and 40 years old with Graves' hyperthyroidism.

The chain carries TRBV28 and TRBJ1-4, with TRBD1 as a possible D gene (5 bases). The germline gives CDR1 MDHEN, CDR2 SYDVKM. The CDR3 extends over 13 amino acids. Trimming removed 2 bases from V and 7 bases from J, with 8 bases in between. CDR3 in amino acids: CASSLGGTEKLFF. The CDR3 DNA reads as TGTGCCAGCAGTTTAGGGGGAACTGAAAAACTGTTTTTT.

This clonotype was recorded many times. The chain carries TRBV11-2 and TRBJ2-3; D may be TRBD2 (6 bases). V was trimmed by 4 bases and J by 1 base, leaving 6 bases between them. This CDR3 has 13 residues. Germline loops: CDR1 SGHAT, CDR2 FQNNGV. CDR3 bases: TGTGCCAGCAGCTCGGGGGGCACAGATACGCAGTATTTT. This translates into CASSSGGTDTQYF.

This clonotype was observed at least ten times. The chain employs TRBV6-5 and TRBJ1-2; D not resolved. The CDR3 sequence is 15 residues long. The V and J ends lost 2 bases and 0 bases respectively, with 10 bases between them. CDR1 MNHEY and CDR2 SVGAGI come from the germline V gene. The CDR3, as DNA: TGTGCCAGCAGTTACGACGGCACTCCTAACTATGGCTACACCTTC. This translates into CASSYDGTPNYGYTF.

The V call is TRBV4-2, the J call TRBJ2-1, with D perhaps TRBD2 (5 bases). Germline V gene data show CDR1 as LGHNA and CDR2 as YNFKEQ. This CDR3 region has 17 residues. Trimming cost V 0 bases and J 2 bases, with 14 bases left between them. The CDR3 reads CASSQDLSALPYNEQFF. In nucleotides, the CDR3 is TGTGCCAGCAGCCAAGATCTTAGCGCGTTACCCTACAATGAGCAGTTCTTC.

This clonotype was detected many times. This chain links TRBV6-1 with TRBJ2-1, with TRBD1 matching over 7 bases. The CDR3 runs 15 residues. Germline V gene lookup returns CDR1 MNHNS and CDR2 SASEGT. V trimming: 6 bases; J trimming: 1 base; junction bases outside the gene matches: 6. For the CDR3, the DNA is TGTGCCAGCAGCTTTCGACAGGGTTCCTACAATGAGCAGTTCTTC. This sequence encodes CASSFRQGSYNEQFF.

This clonotype was detected a few times. The chain combines TRBV29-1 with TRBJ1-3; D is possibly TRBD1 (5 bases). Trimming took 5 bases from V and 2 from J, leaving 10 bases between them. CDR1 and CDR2 from the germline V gene are SQVTM and ANQGSEA. This CDR3 has 13 residues. The CDR3 loop is CSVSSRAGNTIYF. The CDR3 DNA reads as TGCAGCGTTTCTTCCAGGGCTGGAAACACCATATATTTT.

This clonotype was found many times. The CDR3 coding sequence is TGTGCCAGCTCCTACAGGGATCCCACTGAAGCTTTCTTT. Its protein is CASSYRDPTEAFF. This rearrangement joins TRBV18 to TRBJ1-1; possible D gene TRBD1, 6 bases. The CDR3 consists of 13 residues. Germline V gives CDR1 KGHSH, CDR2 LQKENI. V dropped 6 bases and J dropped 4 bases, with 12 bases sitting between them.

This chain uses TRBV5-4 with TRBJ2-1; a weak D match, TRBD1 (5 bases). The ends were cut back, 4 bases at V and 7 bases at J, with 18 bases in the middle. CDR3 length equals 15 residues. The germline V gene has CDR1 SGHNT and CDR2 YYREEE (reference sequence). The CDR3 spells CASSVSQGTANEQFF. The CDR3 coding sequence is TGTGCCAGCAGCGTCAGTCAGGGCACGGCGAATGAGCAGTTCTTC.

This clonotype was seen repeatedly, ten times or more. The V and J genes are TRBV2 and TRBJ2-1, with TRBD2 identical over 7 bases. This CDR3 is built from 14 residues. The J segment lost 8 bases and the V segment lost 4 bases, leaving 8 bases of the junction unmatched. In germline, CDR1 is SNHLY, CDR2 FYNNEI. The CDR3 DNA reads as TGTGCCAGCAGTGCTAGCGGTAGATTTGATGAGCAGTTCTTC. It is translated as CASSASGRFDEQFF.

This clonotype has more than one count but fewer than ten. The rearrangement joins TRBV12-5 to TRBJ2-3, with TRBD2 identical over 10 bases. Losses at the gene ends were 7 bases for V and 5 bases for J; bases not matched to a gene: 12. Germline V gene sequence: CDR1 LGHNT, CDR2 FRNRAP. The CDR3 length is 16 residues. CDR3 sequence: CASAPGLAGVGDTQYF. The CDR3 DNA sequence: TGTGCTAGTGCCCCGGGGCTAGCGGGAGTTGGAGATACGCAGTATTTT.

Ten or more counts support this clonotype. V and J are TRBV28 and TRBJ1-4; 12 bases line up with TRBD1. CDR3 length: 12 amino acids. With 11 bases clipped from V and 7 bases from J, the junction kept 2 bases outside the gene matches. Per germline, CDR1 MDHEN and CDR2 SYDVKM. The CDR3 loop reads CASGQGAEKLFF. CDR3 nucleotides: TGTGCCTCGGGACAGGGGGCTGAAAAACTGTTTTTT.

The chain is built from TRBV15 and TRBJ2-2; D is possibly TRBD1 or TRBD2 (6 bases each). V lost 0 bases and J lost 3, with 11 bases in between. Germline V CDR1 and CDR2: LNHNV, YYDKDF (reference sequence). The CDR3 has 16 amino acids. The CDR3 DNA reads as TGTGCCACCAGCAGAGAGGGGGGCCTCGACACCGGGGAGCTGTTTTTT. Translation: CATSREGGLDTGELFF.

This clonotype was seen many times. The chain couples TRBV28 to TRBJ2-5; 10 nucleotides line up with TRBD2. Trimming removed 6 bases from V and 4 bases from J; junction bases left unmatched: 8. The CDR3 runs 15 residues. In germline, CDR1 is MDHEN, CDR2 SYDVKM. The CDR3 DNA follows: TGTGCCAGCAGCTCTGGACTAGCGGCAACAGAGACCCAGTACTTC. Its protein product is CASSSGLAATETQYF.

The chain recombines TRBV20-1 with TRBJ2-2, with TRBD2 matching 10 bases. Germline values: CDR1 DFQATT, CDR2 SNEGSKA (reference sequence). V lost 0 bases, J lost 5 bases, and 9 bases stayed unmatched. The CDR3 totals 17 residues. The DNA of the CDR3 is TGCAGTGCTAGAGATTTGATAGCGGGAGGAAAAACCGGGGAGCTGTTTTTT. Its translation: CSARDLIAGGKTGELFF.

This rearrangement joins TRBV7-8 to TRBJ2-7; D not resolved. Germline lookup yields CDR1 SGHVS and CDR2 FQNEAQ. Between the trimmed V and J ends, which lost 1 base and 7 bases, there was a span of 8 bases. This CDR3 spans 12 amino acids. CDR3 nucleotide sequence: TGTGCCAGCAGCTTAGACACAAGGGAGCAGTACTTC. Translating it yields CASSLDTREQYF.

Many counts were recorded for this clonotype. The chain has TRBV2 and TRBJ2-5; the D call may be TRBD1 or TRBD2 (7 bases each). Per the germline V gene, CDR1 is SNHLY and CDR2 is FYNNEI. With 11 bases removed from V and 5 bases from J, the gap between germline ends came to 18 bases. This CDR3 region has 13 residues. This chain's CDR3 is CASQGGAGETQYF. DNA for the CDR3: TGTGCCTCTCAGGGGGGGGCAGGGGAGACCCAGTACTTC.

This clonotype was recorded at least ten times. One end of the junction fails to match germline, which may point to a read error. The rearrangement links TRBV20-1 to TRBJ1-5; D is unresolved. CDR3 length equals 12 residues. CDR1 DFQATT and CDR2 SNEGSKA come from the germline V gene (reference sequence). CDR3 bases: TGCAGCGCTAACGGCGGGGAAAGTCCCCAGCATTTT. This translates into CSANGGESPQHF.

The rearrangement uses TRBV28 and TRBJ1-6; D remains unclear. Deletions cut 7 bases from V and 11 bases from J, with 15 bases between. There are 13 residues in the CDR3. Germline lookup yields CDR1 MDHEN and CDR2 SYDVKM. In DNA, the CDR3 is TGTGCCAGCAACTCCCCAGTTAACCCACCCCTCCACTTT. As protein: CASNSPVNPPLHF.

The table lists this clonotype with a few counts. The chain recombines TRBV4-1 with TRBJ1-6, with 7 bases that match TRBD1. The CDR3 totals 16 residues. After removal of 0 bases from V and 8 bases from J, the junction contained 7 bases not matched to a gene. Per germline, CDR1 MGHRA and CDR2 YSYEKL. In nucleotides, the CDR3 is TGCGCCAGCAGCCAAGAGTCGGGCAGGGGGGATTCACCCCTCCACTTT. Translation: CASSQESGRGDSPLHF.

V usage is TRBV29-1 and J usage is TRBJ1-2; no clear D gene. The germline V gene encodes CDR1 SQVTM and CDR2 ANQGSEA. The CDR3 extends over 13 amino acids. Trimming cost V 3 bases and J 6 bases, with 14 bases left between them. The CDR3 DNA reads TGCAGCGTTGAGGGCAGGTCGGCGGATGGCTACACCTTC. This gives the protein CSVEGRSADGYTF.

This clonotype was detected ten times or more. V usage is TRBV24-1 and J usage is TRBJ2-3, with TRBD1 identical over 7 bases. Germline-derived CDR1 and CDR2 are KGHDR and SFDVKD. The CDR3 is 16 residues long. Trimming took 4 bases from V and 6 from J; bases not matched to a gene: 12. The chain's CDR3 is CATSDPIGEQGDTQYF. The CDR3 DNA reads as TGTGCCACCAGTGACCCTATCGGGGAACAGGGGGATACGCAGTATTTT.

About this clonotype: The junction does not match germline at one end; this may be a read error. The rearrangement joins TRBV4-1 to TRBJ2-1; 7 bases align to TRBD2. The CDR3 length is 15 residues. Per germline, CDR1 MGHRA and CDR2 YSYEKL. CDR3 nucleotides: TGCGCCAGCAGCCAAAACAGCGGGGTTTACACTGAGCAGTTCTTC. Translating gives CASSQNSGVYTEQFF.

Many counts were recorded for this clonotype. The chain employs TRBV5-1 and TRBJ2-1; TRBD2 agrees at 8 bases. V lost 4 bases to trimming and J lost 2 bases; unmatched junction nucleotides: 5. The CDR3 covers 15 residues. CDR1 is SGHRS and CDR2 is YFSETQ in the germline V gene. The chain's CDR3 is CASSDSGGTYNEQFF. The CDR3 region has the DNA TGCGCCAGCAGCGATTCGGGGGGGACCTACAATGAGCAGTTCTTC.